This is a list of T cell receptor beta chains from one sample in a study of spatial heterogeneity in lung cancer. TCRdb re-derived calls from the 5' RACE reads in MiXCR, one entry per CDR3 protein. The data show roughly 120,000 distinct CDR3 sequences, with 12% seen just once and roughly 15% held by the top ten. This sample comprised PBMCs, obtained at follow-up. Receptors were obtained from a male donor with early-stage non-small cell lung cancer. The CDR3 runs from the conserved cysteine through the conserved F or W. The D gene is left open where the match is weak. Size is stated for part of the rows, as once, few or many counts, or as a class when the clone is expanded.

CDR3nt: TGTGCCAGCAGCTTAGTAGGCGGATACTCTGGAAACACCATATATTTT
CDR3aa: CASSLVGGYSGNTIYF
j_gene: TRBJ1-3
d_gene: -
abundance: -
v_gene: TRBV7-9

CDR3nt: TGTGCCAGCAGGTCGGGACCCGGAAACACCATATATTTT
CDR3aa: CASRSGPGNTIYF
j_gene: TRBJ1-3
d_gene: -
abundance: many
v_gene: TRBV12-3/TRBV12-4

CDR3nt: TGCAGTGCTAGACAACATCGGAATCAGCCCCAGCATTTT
CDR3aa: CSARQHRNQPQHF
j_gene: TRBJ1-5
d_gene: -
abundance: many
v_gene: TRBV20-1

CDR3nt: TGTGCCAGCAGCCCTCTAGAGACCCAGTACTTC
CDR3aa: CASSPLETQYF
j_gene: TRBJ2-5
d_gene: -
abundance: many
v_gene: TRBV7-2

CDR3nt: TGTGCCAGCAGTTTATCGTCGTTCGGGGAGCAGTACTTC
CDR3aa: CASSLSSFGEQYF
j_gene: TRBJ2-7
d_gene: -
abundance: medium-sized
v_gene: TRBV27

CDR3nt: TGTGCCAGCAGTTTCTTTACAGGGAATCAGCCCCAGCATTTT
CDR3aa: CASSFFTGNQPQHF
j_gene: TRBJ1-5
d_gene: -
abundance: -
v_gene: TRBV28

CDR3nt: TGTGCCATCAGTGAGCCCCTAGGAAGGGGGATGGACACCGGGGAGCTGTTTTTT
CDR3aa: CAISEPLGRGMDTGELFF
j_gene: TRBJ2-2
d_gene: -
abundance: few
v_gene: TRBV10-3

CDR3nt: TGCAGCGTTGGCAGGGGACCCGGGGAGCTGTTTTTT
CDR3aa: CSVGRGPGELFF
j_gene: TRBJ2-2
d_gene: -
abundance: many
v_gene: TRBV29-1

CDR3nt: TGTGCCAGCAGCCAAGATACATATCAGCCCCAGCATTTT
CDR3aa: CASSQDTYQPQHF
j_gene: TRBJ1-5
d_gene: -
abundance: few
v_gene: TRBV4-2

CDR3nt: TGTGCCAGCAGCTTTCCGGGACTAGCGGGTAATGAGCAGTTCTTC
CDR3aa: CASSFPGLAGNEQFF
j_gene: TRBJ2-1
d_gene: TRBD2
abundance: few
v_gene: TRBV11-1

CDR3nt: TGTGCCAGCAGCCTAGGACTAGCGGGGGTCGGAGCCAAAAACATTCAGTACTTC
CDR3aa: CASSLGLAGVGAKNIQYF
j_gene: TRBJ2-4
d_gene: TRBD2
abundance: few
v_gene: TRBV12-3/TRBV12-4

CDR3nt: TGTGCCAGCAGCTTGACCCTTGGCGGGGGGGCCGATAATGAGCAGTTCTTC
CDR3aa: CASSLTLGGGADNEQFF
j_gene: TRBJ2-1
d_gene: TRBD2
abundance: many
v_gene: TRBV5-5

CDR3nt: TGCGCCAGCAGCTTGGCTGGGGCAAACCAAGAGACCCAGTACTTC
CDR3aa: CASSLAGANQETQYF
j_gene: TRBJ2-5
d_gene: -
abundance: -
v_gene: TRBV5-1

CDR3nt: TGCGCCACCGCTGAAGGGACCCCTAACACTGAAGCTTTCTTT
CDR3aa: CATAEGTPNTEAFF
j_gene: TRBJ1-1
d_gene: -
abundance: -
v_gene: TRBV5-1

CDR3nt: TGCGCCAGCAGCTTGGAAGGGTCGGGAGAAAAACTGTTTTTT
CDR3aa: CASSLEGSGEKLFF
j_gene: TRBJ1-4
d_gene: -
abundance: few
v_gene: TRBV5-1

CDR3nt: TGCGCCAGCAGCACCACCGAGAGCTCTGGAAACACCATATATTTT
CDR3aa: CASSTTESSGNTIYF
j_gene: TRBJ1-3
d_gene: -
abundance: many
v_gene: TRBV4-1

CDR3nt: TGTGCCAGCAGTTTATCGGTACAGGGACGCGAGACCCAGTACTTC
CDR3aa: CASSLSVQGRETQYF
j_gene: TRBJ2-5
d_gene: -
abundance: few
v_gene: TRBV27

CDR3nt: TGCAGCGTTGAGACAGGCTCTGGGGCCAACGTCCTGACTTTC
CDR3aa: CSVETGSGANVLTF
j_gene: TRBJ2-6
d_gene: -
abundance: many
v_gene: TRBV29-1

CDR3nt: TGCGCCAGCAGCCAATCGGACGGGGGAGGAACAGATACGCAGTATTTT
CDR3aa: CASSQSDGGGTDTQYF
j_gene: TRBJ2-3
d_gene: -
abundance: -
v_gene: TRBV4-1

CDR3nt: TGTGCCAGCAGTTTATGGCAGGGTTATCAGCCCCAGCATTTT
CDR3aa: CASSLWQGYQPQHF
j_gene: TRBJ1-5
d_gene: -
abundance: many
v_gene: TRBV12-3/TRBV12-4

CDR3nt: TGCGCCAGCAGCTTGGGGACAATCTACAATGAGCAGTTCTTC
CDR3aa: CASSLGTIYNEQFF
j_gene: TRBJ2-1
d_gene: -
abundance: -
v_gene: TRBV5-1

CDR3nt: TGTGCCAGCAGTGTATACACAGATACGCAGTATTTT
CDR3aa: CASSVYTDTQYF
j_gene: TRBJ2-3
d_gene: -
abundance: few
v_gene: TRBV7-6

CDR3nt: TGTGCCAGCAGCTTATTGACAGGGGGCTTCGGAAACATTCAGTACTTC
CDR3aa: CASSLLTGGFGNIQYF
j_gene: TRBJ2-4
d_gene: TRBD1
abundance: few
v_gene: TRBV7-9

CDR3nt: TGTGCCAGCAGCTTAGCGTCAGGGTTAACCAATCAGCCCCAGCATTTT
CDR3aa: CASSLASGLTNQPQHF
j_gene: TRBJ1-5
d_gene: -
abundance: -
v_gene: TRBV7-9

CDR3nt: TGTGCCAGCACCCTAGAGGGGACAGGCCCCTATGGCTACACCTTC
CDR3aa: CASTLEGTGPYGYTF
j_gene: TRBJ1-2
d_gene: TRBD1
abundance: -
v_gene: TRBV11-2

CDR3nt: TGTGCCAGTAGACCGGGACAGGGGGCCTATAGCAATCAGCCCCAGCATTTT
CDR3aa: CASRPGQGAYSNQPQHF
j_gene: TRBJ1-5
d_gene: TRBD1
abundance: many
v_gene: TRBV19

CDR3nt: TGTGCCAGCAGACGATACCTGGGGGCTGGGGCCAACGTCCTGACTTTC
CDR3aa: CASRRYLGAGANVLTF
j_gene: TRBJ2-6
d_gene: -
abundance: -
v_gene: TRBV28

CDR3nt: TGTGCCAGCACCCGGGGCCACTCTGGGGCCAACGTCCTGACTTTC
CDR3aa: CASTRGHSGANVLTF
j_gene: TRBJ2-6
d_gene: -
abundance: few
v_gene: TRBV5-5

CDR3nt: TGTGCCAGCAGCCCCGGGACAAACTACGAGCAGTACTTC
CDR3aa: CASSPGTNYEQYF
j_gene: TRBJ2-7
d_gene: -
abundance: few
v_gene: TRBV3-1

CDR3nt: TGTGCCAGCAGCTTAGGGGCGGTGAAACTAGCGGGGCCGGGTAGCACAGATACGCAGTATTTT
CDR3aa: CASSLGAVKLAGPGSTDTQYF
j_gene: TRBJ2-3
d_gene: TRBD2
abundance: few
v_gene: TRBV7-9

CDR3nt: TGTGCCAGCATCGCGACAGGGAGCACAGATACGCAGTATTTT
CDR3aa: CASIATGSTDTQYF
j_gene: TRBJ2-3
d_gene: TRBD1
abundance: -
v_gene: TRBV6-5

CDR3nt: TGCGCCAGCAGCCCCGACCAGGCGGAGACCCAGTACTTC
CDR3aa: CASSPDQAETQYF
j_gene: TRBJ2-5
d_gene: -
abundance: -
v_gene: TRBV5-1

CDR3nt: TGTGCCAGCAGTTTATCTGAACAGGGGAACTATGGCTACACCTTC
CDR3aa: CASSLSEQGNYGYTF
j_gene: TRBJ1-2
d_gene: TRBD1
abundance: many
v_gene: TRBV28

CDR3nt: TGTGCCATCAGTGAGTCCCCTAGCGGGGGGAGCAACACCGGGGAGCTGTTTTTT
CDR3aa: CAISESPSGGSNTGELFF
j_gene: TRBJ2-2
d_gene: TRBD2
abundance: few
v_gene: TRBV10-3

CDR3nt: TGTGCCAGCAGCCTGGGGGCTAGCCAAGAGACCCAGTACTTC
CDR3aa: CASSLGASQETQYF
j_gene: TRBJ2-5
d_gene: -
abundance: few
v_gene: TRBV7-7

CDR3nt: TGCAGCGTTCGCCGAGGACTAGCGGGGCAAGAGACCCAGTACTTC
CDR3aa: CSVRRGLAGQETQYF
j_gene: TRBJ2-5
d_gene: TRBD2
abundance: few
v_gene: TRBV29-1

CDR3nt: TGCGCCAGCAGCCCAGCCTTGGCCGTAAACTATGGCTACACCTTC
CDR3aa: CASSPALAVNYGYTF
j_gene: TRBJ1-2
d_gene: -
abundance: few
v_gene: TRBV4-1

CDR3nt: TGTGCCTGGAGTGTGCCAAAATTCCGCACTGAAGCTTTCTTT
CDR3aa: CAWSVPKFRTEAFF
j_gene: TRBJ1-1
d_gene: -
abundance: -
v_gene: TRBV30

CDR3nt: TGCAGCGTTCTAACAGGGAGTGATCAGCCCCAGCATTTT
CDR3aa: CSVLTGSDQPQHF
j_gene: TRBJ1-5
d_gene: -
abundance: few
v_gene: TRBV29-1

CDR3nt: TGTGCCAGCTCAGCAAATACACGGGAGCCCCAGCATTTT
CDR3aa: CASSANTREPQHF
j_gene: TRBJ1-5
d_gene: -
abundance: few
v_gene: TRBV18

CDR3nt: TGCAGTGCCAAGGACCGACTAAAGCAGTACTTC
CDR3aa: CSAKDRLKQYF
j_gene: TRBJ2-7
d_gene: -
abundance: few
v_gene: TRBV20-1

CDR3nt: TGTGCCACCAGCTGGAGCTTGTCCACTGAAGCTTTCTTT
CDR3aa: CATSWSLSTEAFF
j_gene: TRBJ1-1
d_gene: -
abundance: once
v_gene: TRBV15

CDR3nt: TGCGCCAGCAGCTTGGGATACAGTTCCTACGAGCAGTACTTC
CDR3aa: CASSLGYSSYEQYF
j_gene: TRBJ2-7
d_gene: -
abundance: many
v_gene: TRBV5-1

CDR3nt: TGTGCCAGCAGTTGGACAGGTGGAGCTTTCTTT
CDR3aa: CASSWTGGAFF
j_gene: TRBJ1-1
d_gene: TRBD1
abundance: -
v_gene: TRBV28

CDR3nt: TGCGCCAGCAGCTTGGCCGGAAACAGGGAAGATGAGCAGTTCTTC
CDR3aa: CASSLAGNREDEQFF
j_gene: TRBJ2-1
d_gene: -
abundance: -
v_gene: TRBV5-1

CDR3nt: TGTGCCGGATCGTCGGGAGGACAGCGCTCCTACGAGCAGTACTTC
CDR3aa: CAGSSGGQRSYEQYF
j_gene: TRBJ2-7
d_gene: -
abundance: many
v_gene: TRBV28

CDR3nt: TGTGCCAGCAGCGTAGCGGGACTAGCGGGGGGCAGCTCCTACGAGCAGTACTTC
CDR3aa: CASSVAGLAGGSSYEQYF
j_gene: TRBJ2-7
d_gene: TRBD2
abundance: many
v_gene: TRBV9